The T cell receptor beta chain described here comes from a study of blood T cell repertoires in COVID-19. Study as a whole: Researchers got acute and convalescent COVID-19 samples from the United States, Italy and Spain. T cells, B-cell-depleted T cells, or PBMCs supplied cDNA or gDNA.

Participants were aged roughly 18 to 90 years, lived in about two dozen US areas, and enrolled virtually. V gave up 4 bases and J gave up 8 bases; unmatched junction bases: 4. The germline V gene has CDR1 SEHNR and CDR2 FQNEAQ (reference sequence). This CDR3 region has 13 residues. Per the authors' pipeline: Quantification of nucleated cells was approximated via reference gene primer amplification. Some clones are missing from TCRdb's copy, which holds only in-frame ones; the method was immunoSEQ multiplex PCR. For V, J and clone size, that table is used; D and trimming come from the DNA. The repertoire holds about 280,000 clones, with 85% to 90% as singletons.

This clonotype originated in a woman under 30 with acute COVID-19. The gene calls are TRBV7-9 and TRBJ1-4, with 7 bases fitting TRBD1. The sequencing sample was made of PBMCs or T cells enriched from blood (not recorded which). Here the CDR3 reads CASSSQGKEKLFF. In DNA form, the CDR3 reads TGTGCCAGCAGCTCACAGGGGAAAGAAAAACTGTTTTTT.